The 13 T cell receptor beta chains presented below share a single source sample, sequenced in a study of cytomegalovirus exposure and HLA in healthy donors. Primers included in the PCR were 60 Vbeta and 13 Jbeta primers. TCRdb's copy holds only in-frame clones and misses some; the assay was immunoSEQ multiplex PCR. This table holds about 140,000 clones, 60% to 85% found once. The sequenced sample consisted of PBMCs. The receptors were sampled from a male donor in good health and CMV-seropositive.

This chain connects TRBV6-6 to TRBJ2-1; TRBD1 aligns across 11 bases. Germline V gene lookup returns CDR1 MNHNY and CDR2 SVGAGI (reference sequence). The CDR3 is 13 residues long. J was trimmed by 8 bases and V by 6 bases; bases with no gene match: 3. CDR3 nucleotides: TGTGCCAGCAGAGGGACAGGGGGGCATGAGCAGTTCTTC. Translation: CASRGTGGHEQFF.

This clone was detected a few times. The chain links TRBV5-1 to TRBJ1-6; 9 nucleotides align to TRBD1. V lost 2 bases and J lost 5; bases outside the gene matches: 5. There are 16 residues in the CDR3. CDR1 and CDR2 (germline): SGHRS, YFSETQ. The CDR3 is CASSLKTGGDNSPLHF. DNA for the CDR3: TGCGCCAGCAGCTTAAAGACAGGGGGGGATAATTCACCCCTCCACTTT.

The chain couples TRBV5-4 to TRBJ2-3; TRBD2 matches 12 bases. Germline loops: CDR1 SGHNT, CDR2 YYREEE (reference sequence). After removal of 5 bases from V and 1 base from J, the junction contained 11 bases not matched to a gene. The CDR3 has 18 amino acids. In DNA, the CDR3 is TGTGCCAGCAGTCCCCCTAGCGGGGGGGGGACTGGCACAGATACGCAGTATTTT. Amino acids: CASSPPSGGGTGTDTQYF.

CDR3 sequence: CASSLALTSGITDTQYF. CDR3 DNA: TGCGCCAGCAGCTTGGCCCTCACTAGCGGAATCACAGATACGCAGTATTTT. The rearrangement uses TRBV5-1 and TRBJ2-3; 8 bases match TRBD2. V gave up 0 bases and J gave up 2 bases; unmatched junction bases: 8. Germline V gene data show CDR1 as SGHRS and CDR2 as YFSETQ. The CDR3 is 17 amino acids.

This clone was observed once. CDR3 bases: TGTGCCAGCAGCCAGCGACAGGGGCGGCAGTTCTTC. Protein: CASSQRQGRQFF. V usage is TRBV7-3 and J usage is TRBJ2-1, with 8 bases matching TRBD1. This CDR3 comprises 12 residues. Losses at the gene ends were 5 bases for V and 12 bases for J; bases not matched to a gene: 6. Germline CDR1 SGHTA, CDR2 FQGTGA.

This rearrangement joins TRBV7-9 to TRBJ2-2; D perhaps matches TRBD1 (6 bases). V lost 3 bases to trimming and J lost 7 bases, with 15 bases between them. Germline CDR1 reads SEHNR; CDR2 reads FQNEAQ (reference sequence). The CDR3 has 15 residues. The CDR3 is CASSLGTPHLGELFF. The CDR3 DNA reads TGTGCCAGCAGCTTGGGGACACCCCACCTCGGGGAGCTGTTTTTT.

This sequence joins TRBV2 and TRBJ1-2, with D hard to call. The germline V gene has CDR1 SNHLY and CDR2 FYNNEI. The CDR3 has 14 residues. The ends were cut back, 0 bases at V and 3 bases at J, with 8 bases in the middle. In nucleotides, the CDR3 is TGTGCCAGCAGTGAAGCGCTGGCACACTATGGCTACACCTTC. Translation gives CASSEALAHYGYTF.

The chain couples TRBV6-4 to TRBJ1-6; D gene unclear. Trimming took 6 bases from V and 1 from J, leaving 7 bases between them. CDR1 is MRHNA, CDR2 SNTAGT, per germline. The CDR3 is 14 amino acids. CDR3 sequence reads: CASRTGSYNSPLHF. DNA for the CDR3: TGTGCCAGCAGGACTGGGTCCTATAATTCACCCCTCCACTTT.

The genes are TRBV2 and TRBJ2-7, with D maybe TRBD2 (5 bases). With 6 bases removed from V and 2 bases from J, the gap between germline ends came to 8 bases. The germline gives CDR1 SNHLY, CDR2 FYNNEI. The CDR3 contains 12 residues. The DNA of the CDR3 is TGTGCCAGCAGCGGAGGTACCTACGAGCAGTACTTC. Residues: CASSGGTYEQYF.

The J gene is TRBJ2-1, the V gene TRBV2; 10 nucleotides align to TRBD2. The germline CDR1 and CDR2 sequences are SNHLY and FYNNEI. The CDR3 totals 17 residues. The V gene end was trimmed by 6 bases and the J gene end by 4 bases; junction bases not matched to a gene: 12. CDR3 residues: CASRDPIAGGPYNEQFF. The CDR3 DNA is TGTGCCAGCAGGGACCCAATAGCGGGAGGACCATACAATGAGCAGTTCTTC.

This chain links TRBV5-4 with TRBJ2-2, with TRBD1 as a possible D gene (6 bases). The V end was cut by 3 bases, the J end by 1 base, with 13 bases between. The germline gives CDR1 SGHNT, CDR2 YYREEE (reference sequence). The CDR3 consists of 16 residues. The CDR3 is CASSSSGQQNTGELFF. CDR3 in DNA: TGTGCCAGCAGCTCCTCCGGACAGCAGAACACCGGGGAGCTGTTTTTT.

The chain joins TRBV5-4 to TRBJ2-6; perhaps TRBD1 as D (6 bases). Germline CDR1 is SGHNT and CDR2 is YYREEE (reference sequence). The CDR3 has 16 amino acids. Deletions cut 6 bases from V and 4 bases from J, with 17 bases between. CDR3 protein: CASTAQGPAGANVLTF. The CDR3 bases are TGTGCCAGCACCGCGCAGGGGCCGGCGGGGGCCAACGTCCTGACTTTC.

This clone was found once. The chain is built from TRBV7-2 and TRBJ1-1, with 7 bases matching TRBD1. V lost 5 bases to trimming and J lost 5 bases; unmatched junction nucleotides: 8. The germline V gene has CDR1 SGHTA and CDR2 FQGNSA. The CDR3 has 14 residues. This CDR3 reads CASSPHQGGTEAFF. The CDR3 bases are TGTGCCAGCAGCCCACACCAGGGGGGAACTGAAGCTTTCTTT. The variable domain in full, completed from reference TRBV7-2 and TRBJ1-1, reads GAGVSQSPSNKVTEKGKDVELRCDPISGHTALYWYRQSLGQGLEFLIYFQGNSAPDKSGLPSDRFSAERTGGSVSTLTIQRTQQEDSAVYLCASSPHQGGTEAFFGQGTRLTVV.